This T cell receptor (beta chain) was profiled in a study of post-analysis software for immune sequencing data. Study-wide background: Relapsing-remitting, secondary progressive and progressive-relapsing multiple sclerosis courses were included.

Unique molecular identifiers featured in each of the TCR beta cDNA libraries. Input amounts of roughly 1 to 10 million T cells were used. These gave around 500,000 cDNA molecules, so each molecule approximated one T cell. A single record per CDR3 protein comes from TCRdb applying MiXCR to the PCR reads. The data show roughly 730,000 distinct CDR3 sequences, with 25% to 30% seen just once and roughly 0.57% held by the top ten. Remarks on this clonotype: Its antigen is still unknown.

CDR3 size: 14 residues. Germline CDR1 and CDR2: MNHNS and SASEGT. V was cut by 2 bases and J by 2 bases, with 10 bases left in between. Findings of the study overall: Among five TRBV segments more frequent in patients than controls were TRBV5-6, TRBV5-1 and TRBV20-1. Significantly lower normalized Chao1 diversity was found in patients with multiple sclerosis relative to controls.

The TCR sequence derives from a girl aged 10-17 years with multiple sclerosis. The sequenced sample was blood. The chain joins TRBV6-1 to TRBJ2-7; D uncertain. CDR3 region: CASSELTATYEQYF. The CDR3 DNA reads TGTGCCAGCAGTGAACTAACCGCGACCTACGAGCAGTACTTC.